This TCR beta chain was found in a study of blood T cell repertoires in COVID-19. Study-level background: From T cells, B-cell-depleted T cells, or PBMCs came the material, which was cDNA or gDNA.

Using immunoSEQ multiplex PCR, the repertoire was profiled, and TCRdb retains in-frame clones only, with some absent. The sample contains 150,000 to 200,000 clones, roughly 77% of which appear only once. The CDR3 is made up of 16 amino acids. From germline, CDR1 is ENHRY and CDR2 SYGVKD. V was clipped by 2 bases and J by 4 bases; unmatched bases: 3. The sample was peripheral blood. V is TRBV10-3 and J is TRBJ2-2; 11 nucleotides match TRBD1. This clonotype originated in a human donor in a cohort sampled during active COVID-19. Written as DNA, the CDR3 is TGTGCCATCAGTGAGATCGGGACAGGGGGCACCGGGGAGCTGTTTTTT. Amino acid sequence: CAISEIGTGGTGELFF.